Below, one T cell receptor beta chain is given with its context. The method was immunoSEQ multiplex PCR; TCRdb's version includes in-frame clones alone and lacks a portion of them. The repertoire consists of some 42,000 clones, with over 65% occurring once and the leading ten covering more than 2.5%. The CDR3 contains 14 residues. The V and J ends lost 6 bases and 7 bases respectively, with 16 bases between them. Germline loops: CDR1 MNHEY, CDR2 SMNVEV (reference sequence). This sample is drawn from a study of PD-L1 blockade in urothelial cancer. Study context: Dosed intravenously at 1,200 mg every 3 weeks, atezolizumab was initiated by patients around 2014. Individuals in the cohort had been given 0 to 3 earlier chemotherapy regimens.

Each patient contributed between 1 and 8 total time points of blood mononuclear cells, pretreatment and during treatment. This TCR derives from a man between 65 and 85 years old with urothelial cancer. Source: PBMCs, taken around atezolizumab (anti-PD-L1) treatment. The chain is built from TRBV27 and TRBJ2-1, with a possible D match to TRBD2 (6 bases). This CDR3 reads CASSPVGGVNEQFF. Written as DNA, the CDR3 is TGTGCCAGCAGCCCCGTGGGCGGGGTGAATGAGCAGTTCTTC.